This T cell receptor beta chain was retrieved from a study of blood T cell repertoires in COVID-19. Assay used: immunoSEQ multiplex PCR; TCRdb lists only in-frame clones, some missing. The table shows about 200,000 clones, with 80% to 90% occurring only once. The trim removed 1 base at V and 4 bases at J, leaving 8 bases unmatched. Germline CDR1 reads SGHRS; CDR2 reads YFSETQ. The CDR3 is 16 amino acids. Input material: PBMCs or T cells enriched from blood (not recorded which). This clonotype was sampled from a middle-aged woman with acute COVID-19. The rearrangement links TRBV5-1 to TRBJ1-2, with TRBD1 matching 9 bases. The CDR3 sequence is CASSLSAGQGVYGYTF. The CDR3 DNA is TGCGCCAGCAGCTTGTCCGCGGGACAGGGCGTCTATGGCTACACCTTC. Full variable domain (rest looked up from reference TRBV5-1 and TRBJ1-2): KAGVTQTPRYLIKTRGQQVTLSCSPISGHRSVSWYQQTPGQGLQFLFEYFSETQRNKGNFPGRFSGRQFSNSRSEMNVSTLELGDSALYLCASSLSAGQGVYGYTFGSGTRLTVV.